This note documents a single T cell receptor beta chain sequence. The data are from a study of blood T cell repertoires in COVID-19. Whole-study context: COVID-19 samples collected from the United States, Italy and Spain covered acute and convalescent phases.

Sequencing was performed with immunoSEQ multiplex PCR; in TCRdb, only in-frame clones are kept and a portion is missing. The sample contains about 220,000 clones, 75% to 90% of which appear only once. Germline V gene lookup returns CDR1 SGHKS and CDR2 YYEKEE (reference sequence). Losses at the gene ends were 3 bases for V and 2 bases for J; bases not matched to a gene: 2. The CDR3 sequence is 14 residues long. Adults between roughly 18 and 95 years of age took part from some 25 US areas. Participant-reported clinical history was the basis for cohort assignment. This sequence originates from a woman aged 18-29 years in a cohort exposed to, infected with or recovered from COVID-19 (not recorded which). The genes are TRBV5-5 and TRBJ1-5; 7 bases align to TRBD1. The sequenced sample consisted of PBMCs or T cells enriched from blood (not recorded which). The CDR3 sequence is CASSSTGGNQPQHF. The CDR3 DNA is TGTGCCAGCAGCTCTACAGGGGGCAATCAGCCCCAGCATTTT.